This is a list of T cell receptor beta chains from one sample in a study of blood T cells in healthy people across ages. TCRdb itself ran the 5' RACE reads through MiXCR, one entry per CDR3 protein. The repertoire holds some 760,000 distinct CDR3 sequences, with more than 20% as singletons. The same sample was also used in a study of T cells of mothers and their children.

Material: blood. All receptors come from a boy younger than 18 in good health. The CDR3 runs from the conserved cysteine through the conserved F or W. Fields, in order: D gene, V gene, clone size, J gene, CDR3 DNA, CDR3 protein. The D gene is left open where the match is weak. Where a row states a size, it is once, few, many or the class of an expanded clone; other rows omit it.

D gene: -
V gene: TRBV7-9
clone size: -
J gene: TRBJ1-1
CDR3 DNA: TGTGCCAGCAGCCCTGGGTCCCCCACTGAAGCTTTCTTT
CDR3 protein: CASSPGSPTEAFF

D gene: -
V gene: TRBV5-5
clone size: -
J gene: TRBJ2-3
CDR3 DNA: TGTGCCAGCAGCTTTATTAGCCCGACTTTTTACGCTGCAGATACGCAGTATTTT
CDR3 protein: CASSFISPTFYAADTQYF

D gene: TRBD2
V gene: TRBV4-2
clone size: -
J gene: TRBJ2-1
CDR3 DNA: TGTGCCAGCAGCCAAGGTCTGGGGAGCGGGGGATATGAGCAGTTCTTC
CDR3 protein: CASSQGLGSGGYEQFF

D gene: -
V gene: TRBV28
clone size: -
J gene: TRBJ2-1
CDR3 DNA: TGTGCCAGCTTTGACCGGTACAATGAGCAGTTCTTC
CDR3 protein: CASFDRYNEQFF

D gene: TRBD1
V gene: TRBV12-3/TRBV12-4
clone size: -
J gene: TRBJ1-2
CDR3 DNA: TGTGCCAGCACCGCGGACAGGGGGCTTGGCTACACCTTC
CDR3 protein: CASTADRGLGYTF

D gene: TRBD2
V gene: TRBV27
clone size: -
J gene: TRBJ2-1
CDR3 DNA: TGTGCCAGCAGTGTCGGACTAGTATCTAACAATGAGCAGTTCTTC
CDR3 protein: CASSVGLVSNNEQFF

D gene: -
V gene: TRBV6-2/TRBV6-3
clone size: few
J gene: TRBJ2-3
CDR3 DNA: TGTGCCAGCAGTTACTCTGGCAGGGACGGCACAGATACGCAGTATTTT
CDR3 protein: CASSYSGRDGTDTQYF

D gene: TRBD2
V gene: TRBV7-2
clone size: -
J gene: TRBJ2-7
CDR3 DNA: TGTGCCAGCAGCTTAGTTAGGGGGACTAGCGGGAGTTTTTACGAGCAGTACTTC
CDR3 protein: CASSLVRGTSGSFYEQYF

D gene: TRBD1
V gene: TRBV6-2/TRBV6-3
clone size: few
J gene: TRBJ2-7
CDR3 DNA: TGTGCCAGCTATGGCGGGACAGGAAACTCCTACGAGCAGTACTTC
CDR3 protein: CASYGGTGNSYEQYF

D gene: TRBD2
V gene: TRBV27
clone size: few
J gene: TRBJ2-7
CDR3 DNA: TGTGCCAGCAGTCCACTACTAGCGGGAGGTTACGAGCAGTACTTC
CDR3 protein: CASSPLLAGGYEQYF

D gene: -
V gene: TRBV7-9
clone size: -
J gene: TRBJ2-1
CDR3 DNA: TGTGCCAGCAGCCCCCCAGGGGTCGGCTACAATGAGCAGTTCTTT
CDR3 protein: CASSPPGVGYNEQFF

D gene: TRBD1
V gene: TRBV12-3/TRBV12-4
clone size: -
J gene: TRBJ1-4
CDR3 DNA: TGTGCCAGCAGTTTAGCGTCCCCGGACAGGCAATTT
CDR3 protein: CASSLASPDRQF

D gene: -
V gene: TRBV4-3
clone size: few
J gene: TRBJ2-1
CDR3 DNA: TGCGCCAGCAGCCAAGATGAGGGGGGGGGACCGATTGAGCAGTTCTTC
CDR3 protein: CASSQDEGGGPIEQFF

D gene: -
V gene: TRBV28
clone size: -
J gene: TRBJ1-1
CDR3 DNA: TGTGCCAGCAGTTTACAGGGGAGTGGGAACACTGAAGCTTTCTTT
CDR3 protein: CASSLQGSGNTEAFF

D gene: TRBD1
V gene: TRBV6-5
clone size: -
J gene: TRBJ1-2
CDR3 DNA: TGTGCCAGCAGTTCTGGACAGGGACGGCTTGACTATGGCTACACCTTC
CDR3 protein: CASSSGQGRLDYGYTF

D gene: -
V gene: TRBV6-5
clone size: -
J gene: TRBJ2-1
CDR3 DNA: TGTGCCAGCAGTTACCACGGGGGGCCCAATGAGCAGTTCTTC
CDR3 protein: CASSYHGGPNEQFF

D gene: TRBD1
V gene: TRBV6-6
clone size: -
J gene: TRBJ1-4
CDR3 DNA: TGTGCCAGCAGTTATTCCGGGACAGTTAATGAAAAACTGTTTTTT
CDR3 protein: CASSYSGTVNEKLFF

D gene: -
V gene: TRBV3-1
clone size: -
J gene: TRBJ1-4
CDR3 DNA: TGTGCCAGCAGCCCGAGGACCCAAGCAACTAATGAAAAACTGTTTTTT
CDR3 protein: CASSPRTQATNEKLFF

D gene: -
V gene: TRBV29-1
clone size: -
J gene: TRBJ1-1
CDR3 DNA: TGCAGCGTTGAAATAGGGGTAACTGAAGCTTTCTTT
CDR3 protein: CSVEIGVTEAFF

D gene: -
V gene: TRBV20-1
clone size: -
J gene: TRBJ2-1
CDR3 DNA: TGCAGTGCTAGAGATCTTTTAGCTCCAAAAGCCTACAATGAGCAGTTCTTC
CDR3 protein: CSARDLLAPKAYNEQFF

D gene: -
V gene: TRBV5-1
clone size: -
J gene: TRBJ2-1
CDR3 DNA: TGCGCCAGCAGCTTGGACTTTAGCTCCTACAATGAGCAGTTCTTC
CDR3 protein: CASSLDFSSYNEQFF

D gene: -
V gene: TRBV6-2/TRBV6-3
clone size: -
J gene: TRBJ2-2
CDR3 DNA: TGTGCCGGCATTGGAGTGACCGGGGAGCTGTTTTTT
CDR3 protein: CAGIGVTGELFF

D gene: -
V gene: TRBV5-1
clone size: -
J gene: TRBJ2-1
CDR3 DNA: TGCGCCAGCAGCTTGGTAGAGCCCCCCGTCGGGGATGAGCAGTTCTTC
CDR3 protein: CASSLVEPPVGDEQFF

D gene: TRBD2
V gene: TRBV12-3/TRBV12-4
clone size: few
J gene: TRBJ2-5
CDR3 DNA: TGTGCCAGCAGTTCCCCGCCCCTCTTTAGCGGGAGGTTGGAGACCCAGTACTTC
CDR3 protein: CASSSPPLFSGRLETQYF

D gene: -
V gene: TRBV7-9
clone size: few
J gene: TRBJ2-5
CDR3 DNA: TGTGCCAGCAGCCCCGTAGGAGGGTGGCTAGAGACCCAGTACTTC
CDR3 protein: CASSPVGGWLETQYF

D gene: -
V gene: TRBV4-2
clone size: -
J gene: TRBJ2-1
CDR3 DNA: TGTGCCAGCAGCCCCCGGCAGGGGCAAACCTCCTACAATGAGCAGTTCTTC
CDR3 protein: CASSPRQGQTSYNEQFF

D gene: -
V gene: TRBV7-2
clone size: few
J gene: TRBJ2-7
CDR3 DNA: TGTGCCAGCAGCTTTGACCGAACGACCTCCGAGCAGTACTTC
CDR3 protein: CASSFDRTTSEQYF

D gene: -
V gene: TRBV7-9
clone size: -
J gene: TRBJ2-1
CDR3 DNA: TGTGCCAGCAGCTTAGCCGGAGAGGAGGAGCAGTTCTTC
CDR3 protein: CASSLAGEEEQFF

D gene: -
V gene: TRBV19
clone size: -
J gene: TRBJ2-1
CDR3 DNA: TGTGCCAGTAGGTTGGGCCTCAATGAGCAGTTCTTC
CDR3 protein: CASRLGLNEQFF

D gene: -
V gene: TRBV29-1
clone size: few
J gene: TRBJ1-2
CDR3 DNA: TGCAGCGTTGGGCGGGGTATAGAAGAAGGCTACACCTTC
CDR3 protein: CSVGRGIEEGYTF

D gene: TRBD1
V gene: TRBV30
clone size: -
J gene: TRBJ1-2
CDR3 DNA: TGTGCCTGGACCCAGGACAGGGTCTATGGCTACACCTTC
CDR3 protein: CAWTQDRVYGYTF

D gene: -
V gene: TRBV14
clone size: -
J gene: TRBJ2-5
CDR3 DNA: TGTGCCAGCAGCCTAGCACAGACCCAGTACTTC
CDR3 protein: CASSLAQTQYF